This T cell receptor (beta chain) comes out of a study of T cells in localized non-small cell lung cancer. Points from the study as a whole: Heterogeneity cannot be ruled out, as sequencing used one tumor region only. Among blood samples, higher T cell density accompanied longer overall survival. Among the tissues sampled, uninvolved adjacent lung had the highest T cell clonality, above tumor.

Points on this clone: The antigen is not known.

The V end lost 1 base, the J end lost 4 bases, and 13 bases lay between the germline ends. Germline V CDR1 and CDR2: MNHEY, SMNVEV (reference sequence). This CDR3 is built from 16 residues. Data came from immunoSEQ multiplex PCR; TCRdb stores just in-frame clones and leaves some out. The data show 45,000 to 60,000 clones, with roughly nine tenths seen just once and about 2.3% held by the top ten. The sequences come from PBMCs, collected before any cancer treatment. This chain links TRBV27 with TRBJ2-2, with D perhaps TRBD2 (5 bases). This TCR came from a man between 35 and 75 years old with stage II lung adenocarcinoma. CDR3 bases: TGTGCCAGCAGTTTATACGGGGAGTCGGGCACCGGGGAGCTGTTTTTT. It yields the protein CASSLYGESGTGELFF.